This entry describes one T cell receptor beta chain. Its antigen is unknown. Control subjects, colonoscoped for suspected IBD, had macroscopically and histologically normal endoscopy. This sample was included in a study of pediatric ulcerative colitis. Points from the study as a whole: Clonal expansions reduced rectal repertoire diversity in acute severe colitis. Total lymphocyte DNA, not sorted subsets, was the template. Ulcerative colitis patients shared more blood-rectal clones than controls.

The assay was immunoSEQ multiplex PCR, and TCRdb's table has in-frame clones only and misses some. The table has tens of thousands of clones, 75% to 90% seen once; the top ten hold approximately 1.5%. This clonotype was obtained from a boy younger than 18 who was a control in a study of pediatric ulcerative colitis. The sample was blood.

This CDR3 reads CASSKGDRGPGANVLTF. CDR3 nucleotides: TGTGCCAGCAGCAAAGGAGACAGGGGGCCTGGGGCCAACGTCCTGACTTTC. The chain combines TRBV21-1 with TRBJ2-6; the D call of TRBD1 is as the table states it, not checked on the DNA. TRBV21-1 is deemed a pseudogene. This CDR3 spans 17 amino acids.